This T cell receptor (beta chain) was sequenced in a study of shared clonotypes between healthy human individuals. Study background: The donor pool was made up of a couple of women and a few men aged 18 to 49.

Each cell subset's genomic DNA was divided evenly among several immunoSEQ plates. Data came from immunoSEQ multiplex PCR; TCRdb stores just in-frame clones and leaves some out. Of about 2.3 million clones listed, over 90% are singletons. CDR1 and CDR2 (germline): LGHNA, YNFKEQ. The CDR3 is 15 residues long. V gave up 0 bases and J gave up 4 bases; unmatched junction bases: 4. Concerning this clone itself: The antigen is undetermined.

Study-wide points: Donors were few, which limited the genetic and exposure-history diversity represented.

Sample: naive CD4+ T cells from PBMCs. Specified subset: CD45RA+ positively selected. The chain employs TRBV4-2 and TRBJ2-7, with 9 bases identical to TRBD2. The receptor was derived from a man between 18 and 29 years old in good health. Some clones in this sample may be carry-over from other donors' samples. The CDR3 loop is CASSQDPAGGYEQYF. CDR3 nucleotides: TGTGCCAGCAGCCAAGATCCAGCGGGAGGTTACGAGCAGTACTTC.